The next 10 T cell receptor beta chains were all read from a single sample in a study of CD8 T cells in ankylosing spondylitis. Each CDR3 protein is one row after TCRdb ran MiXCR on the 5' RACE reads. Of 150,000 or so distinct CDR3 sequences listed, about 17% are singletons. The sequenced sample consisted of blood, either unsorted or a sorted T cell fraction (not recorded which). These receptor sequences come from a male donor with ankylosing spondylitis or in good health (not recorded which).

This clonotype has a count of ten or more. The CDR3 sequence is CSVAFGIGQPQHF. DNA for the CDR3: TGCAGCGTTGCATTTGGGATCGGTCAGCCCCAGCATTTT. This chain joins TRBV29-1 and TRBJ1-5, with D uncertain. Germline V gene data show CDR1 as SQVTM and CDR2 as ANQGSEA. The CDR3 extends over 13 amino acids. V was cut by 4 bases and J by 6 bases, with 13 bases left in between.

This rearrangement joins TRBV4-1 to TRBJ2-2, with TRBD2 matching over 9 bases. CDR1 is MGHRA and CDR2 is YSYEKL in the germline V gene. This CDR3 is 16 amino acids long. Trimming took 5 bases from V and 4 from J; bases not matched to a gene: 8. The CDR3 sequence: CASSGSGSSSTGELFF. The CDR3 bases are TGCGCCAGCAGCGGTAGCGGGAGCAGCAGCACCGGGGAGCTGTTTTTT.

This clonotype occurred a few times. Here the CDR3 DNA reads TGTGCCAGCAGCTCGACTAGCGGGAGGAACACCGGGGAGCTGTTTTTT. It yields the protein CASSSTSGRNTGELFF. The rearrangement links TRBV5-5 to TRBJ2-2, with 12 bases lining up with TRBD2. Losses at the gene ends were 3 bases for V and 1 base for J; bases not matched to a gene: 1. Germline CDR1 reads SGHKS; CDR2 reads YYEKEE (reference sequence). This CDR3 region has 16 residues.

As concerns this clonotype: A clone one base away is much larger, so this may be a read error. Written as DNA, the CDR3 is TGTGCCAGCAGTGGGGGGACAGTCCACGAGCAGTACTTC. The encoded protein is CASSGGTVHEQYF. This rearrangement joins TRBV2 to TRBJ2-7, with 7 nucleotides matching TRBD1. V was clipped by 4 bases and J by 5 bases; unmatched bases: 5. CDR3 length: 13 residues. Germline values: CDR1 SNHLY, CDR2 FYNNEI.

This chain links TRBV2 with TRBJ1-4, with 9 bases that match TRBD1. The CDR3 covers 14 residues. V gave up 6 bases and J gave up 5 bases; unmatched junction bases: 4. Germline assignment: CDR1 SNHLY and CDR2 FYNNEI. The CDR3 here is CASSEQGANEKLFF. As DNA, the CDR3 is TGTGCCAGCAGCGAACAGGGGGCGAATGAAAAACTGTTTTTT.

As for this clonotype: This may come from a read error, since a much larger clone is one base off. The rearrangement uses TRBV20-1 and TRBJ2-1; the match to TRBD2 covers 11 bases. There are 15 residues in the CDR3. V shed 6 bases and J 9 bases; nucleotides not matched to a gene: 13. In germline, CDR1 is DFQATT, CDR2 SNEGSKA (reference sequence). The CDR3 DNA follows: TGCAGTGCCACCAGAACTAGCGGGAGTTTGGGTGAGCAGTTCTTC. Translating it yields CSATRTSGSLGEQFF.

This clonotype was seen a handful of times. The J gene is TRBJ2-6, the V gene TRBV6-1, with 7 bases matching TRBD1. The germline CDR1 and CDR2 sequences are MNHNS and SASEGT. The CDR3 loop spans 14 amino acids. V trimming: 6 bases; J trimming: 2 bases; junction bases outside the gene matches: 1. The CDR3 nucleotides are TGTGCCAGCAGAGACAGGGCTGGGGCCAACGTCCTGACTTTC. Amino acids: CASRDRAGANVLTF.

This chain uses TRBV6-1 with TRBJ1-4; D perhaps matches TRBD1 (5 bases). This CDR3 is built from 14 residues. V dropped 6 bases and J dropped 5 bases, with 13 bases sitting between them. Germline CDR1 MNHNS, CDR2 SASEGT. CDR3 sequence (DNA): TGTGCCAGCAGCCTCCGCGGGGCGAATGAAAAACTGTTTTTT. Residues: CASSLRGANEKLFF.

There are a few counts of this clonotype. This chain joins TRBV6-1 and TRBJ2-7; no firm D call. Germline CDR1 and CDR2: MNHNS and SASEGT. This CDR3 has 12 amino acids. Deletions cut 8 bases from V and 5 bases from J, with 13 bases between. The CDR3 nucleotides read TGTGCCAGCGGAAATCGACTCAACGAGCAGTACTTC. This translates into CASGNRLNEQYF.

The chain recombines TRBV2 with TRBJ2-1; 9 bases line up with TRBD2. J was trimmed by 3 bases and V by 5 bases; bases with no gene match: 5. CDR1 and CDR2 from the germline V gene are SNHLY and FYNNEI. CDR3 length equals 15 residues. The CDR3 nucleotides read TGTGCCAGCAGTCGGCGGGGGGGGAGCTACAATGAGCAGTTCTTC. It specifies CASSRRGGSYNEQFF.